These T cell receptor beta chains were read from a single sample in a study of Graves' ophthalmopathy and Graves' hyperthyroidism. MiXCR was run by TCRdb on the multiplex PCR reads, yielding one entry per CDR3 protein. This table has fewer than 350,000 distinct CDR3 sequences, around a sixth appearing once. Sequencing used peripheral blood. These receptor sequences come from an adult man with Graves' ophthalmopathy. CDR3s include the opening cysteine and the closing phenylalanine or tryptophan. Each record gives: clone size, V gene, CDR3 length, D gene, J gene, CDR3 DNA, CDR3 protein. D genes are given only for firm matches. Clone size is shown for a subset of rows, as once, few, many or a class of expanded clone.

>many|TRBV6-5|12|-|TRBJ1-5
TGTGCCAGCAGTTATAGTGAGGGACCCCAGCATTTT
CASSYSEGPQHF
>many|TRBV20-1|13|-|TRBJ2-1
TGCAGTGCCAATCGGAACGTGGGAAATGAGCAGTTCTTC
CSANRNVGNEQFF
>-|TRBV9|15|-|TRBJ2-7
TGTGCCAGCAGCGAGGGGGATGCGTGGGTCTACGAGCAGTACTTC
CASSEGDAWVYEQYF
>many|TRBV6-1|14|-|TRBJ2-7
TGTGCCAGCAGTGATGCTAGCGTAGTCAACGAGCAGTACTTC
CASSDASVVNEQYF
>once|TRBV27|12|-|TRBJ2-7
TGTGCCAGCAGCACTGCACGGGGCGAGCAGTACTTC
CASSTARGEQYF
>-|TRBV11-2|13|-|TRBJ1-1
TGTGCCAGCAGGGGGACCGTTGCCTTGGAAGCTTTCTTT
CASRGTVALEAFF
>few|TRBV12-3/TRBV12-4|14|-|TRBJ2-5
TGTGCCAGCAGTTGGGGTCAGTACCAAGAGACCCAGTACTTC
CASSWGQYQETQYF
>few|TRBV27|14|TRBD1|TRBJ1-2
TGTGCCAGCAGCGAACAGGGGGCGGTATATGGCTGCACCTTC
CASSEQGAVYGCTF
>many|TRBV20-1|15|-|TRBJ2-3
TGCAGTGCTAGAGGGCCGGGATCTTCCACAGATACGCAGTATTTT
CSARGPGSSTDTQYF
>many|TRBV6-5|16|-|TRBJ1-5
TGTGCCAGCAGTTACTCGCTCGGAGGGCGCAATCAGCCCCAGCATTTT
CASSYSLGGRNQPQHF
>-|TRBV27|14|-|TRBJ2-2
TGTGCCAGCGCAGAGGGGACCGCCACCGGGGAGCTGTTTTTT
CASAEGTATGELFF
>many|TRBV27|13|-|TRBJ2-7
TGTGCCAGCGGCGCAGGGCCGCCTTGGGAGCAGTACTTC
CASGAGPPWEQYF
>many|TRBV6-5|17|TRBD1|TRBJ2-7
TGTGCCAGCAGTTACTCCGTACTGGGACAGGGCACGGGGGAGCAGTACTTC
CASSYSVLGQGTGEQYF
>many|TRBV12-3/TRBV12-4|15|-|TRBJ1-5
TGTGCCAGCAGTTTCTCAAGATCCGCGAATCAGCCCCAGCATTTT
CASSFSRSANQPQHF
>many|TRBV19|14|TRBD1|TRBJ1-5
TGTGCCAGTAGTACACCGACAGGGTATCAGCCCCAGCATTTT
CASSTPTGYQPQHF
>many|TRBV29-1|13|-|TRBJ1-1
TGCAGCGTTGAGGACGGGAGGAACACTGAAGCTTTCTTT
CSVEDGRNTEAFF
>many|TRBV3-1|12|-|TRBJ2-5
TGTGCCAGCACCCAAGGGCAAGAGACCCAGTACTTC
CASTQGQETQYF
>many|TRBV20-1|16|TRBD2|TRBJ2-2
TGCAGTGCTAGAGATGCTAGCGGGGGAACGGACGGGGAGCTGTTTTTT
CSARDASGGTDGELFF
>many|TRBV20-1|17|TRBD1|TRBJ1-2
TGCAGTGCCGGGACAGGGGGACAGGGGGTTTCTAACTATGGCTACACCTTC
CSAGTGGQGVSNYGYTF
>-|TRBV4-1|19|-|TRBJ2-7
TGCGCCAGCAGCCAAGATCCCCCCCAAACAGGGAGGAGGACCTACGAGCAGTACTTC
CASSQDPPQTGRRTYEQYF
>many|TRBV24-1|16|TRBD1|TRBJ1-2
TGTGCCACCAGTGATCCCGGACAGGGGCTAAACTATGGCTACACCTTC
CATSDPGQGLNYGYTF
>once|TRBV12-3/TRBV12-4|16|-|TRBJ1-5
TGTGCCAGCAGTTTAGGGACAGCAAGTAGCAATCAGCCCCAGCATTTT
CASSLGTASSNQPQHF
>many|TRBV19|15|TRBD1|TRBJ1-1
TGTGCCAGTAAAGGAATCGCAGGGGGCACGACTGAAGCTTTCTTT
CASKGIAGGTTEAFF
>-|TRBV6-8|15|-|TRBJ2-5
TGTGCCAGCAGTGTCGCGAGAACGGAGTGGGGGACCCAGTACTTC
CASSVARTEWGTQYF
>-|TRBV28|15|-|TRBJ1-2
TGTGCCAGCATGGGCCAGGGCCCCTCTAACTATGGCTACACCTTC
CASMGQGPSNYGYTF
>many|TRBV2|14|-|TRBJ1-6
TGTGCCAGCAGAGGGGCTCGGAGTAATTCACCCCTCCACTTT
CASRGARSNSPLHF